This T cell receptor beta chain was profiled in a study of neurological immune-mediated disorders. Findings and limits, study-wide: Expanded clones shared no identical CDR3 amino acid sequences across subjects, which suggested private TCR-beta repertoires in all groups.

This clonotype occurred many times. Antigen: not known. The authors made cDNA by 5'RACE with 10-nucleotide random UMIs. TCRdb analysed the 5' RACE reads with MiXCR anew, one entry per CDR3 protein. The top ten clones hold roughly 4.5% of a sample with about 59,000 distinct CDR3 sequences, approximately 25% of them seen once. Germline V gene lookup returns CDR1 MGHRA and CDR2 YSYEKL. V shed 3 bases and J 4 bases; nucleotides not matched to a gene: 6. The CDR3 totals 15 residues. Time point of the sample: technical triplicate 2. Material for sequencing was PBMCs. This chain links TRBV4-1 with TRBJ2-5; 9 bases fit TRBD2. This sequence was found in a man in his 60s with HTLV-1-associated myelopathy (HAM/TSP). The CDR3, as DNA: TGCGCCAGCAGCCATGTGGCGCGGGGGGGAGAGACCCAGTACTTC. Protein: CASSHVARGGETQYF.